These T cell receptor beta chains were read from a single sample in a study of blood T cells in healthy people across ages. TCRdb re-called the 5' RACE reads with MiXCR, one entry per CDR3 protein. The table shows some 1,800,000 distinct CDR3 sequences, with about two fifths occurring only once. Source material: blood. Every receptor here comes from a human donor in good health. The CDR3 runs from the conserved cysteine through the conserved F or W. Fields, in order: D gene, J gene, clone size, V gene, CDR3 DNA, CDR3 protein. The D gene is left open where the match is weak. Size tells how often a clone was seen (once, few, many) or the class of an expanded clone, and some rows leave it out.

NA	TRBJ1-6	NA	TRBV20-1	TGCAGTGCTAGAATGGGGTTCTCCTATAATTCACCCCCCCACTTT	CSARMGFSYNSPPHF
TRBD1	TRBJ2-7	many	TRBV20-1	TGCAGTGCTAGAGACGGGACAGGGTCGTACGAGCAGTACTTC	CSARDGTGSYEQYF
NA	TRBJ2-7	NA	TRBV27	TGTGCCAGCAGTTTATTAGGGGAGTGGGGGAATGAATACGAGCAGTACTTC	CASSLLGEWGNEYEQYF
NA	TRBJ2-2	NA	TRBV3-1	TGTGCCAGCAGCCAAGATCGCGGTAGCGCACTGTTTTTT	CASSQDRGSALFF
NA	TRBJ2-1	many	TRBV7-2	TGTGCCAGCAGCTTAGGGTGGGTAGGAGGGCAGTTCTTC	CASSLGWVGGQFF
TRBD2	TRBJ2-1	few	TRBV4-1	TGCGCCAGCAGCCCAAGACTAGCGGGGGGGGTCAGCTCCTACAATGAGCAGTTCTTC	CASSPRLAGGVSSYNEQFF
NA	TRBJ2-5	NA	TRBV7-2	TGTGCCAGCAGCAAAGGGTCCCCAGGGACCCAGTACTTC	CASSKGSPGTQYF
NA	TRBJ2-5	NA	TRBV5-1	TGCGCCAGCAGCCAAGGATCCCTAAAAAAAGAGACCCAGTACTTC	CASSQGSLKKETQYF
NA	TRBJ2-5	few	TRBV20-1	TGCAGTGCTAGAGCGGATGACTTACTGGGGACCCAGTACTTC	CSARADDLLGTQYF
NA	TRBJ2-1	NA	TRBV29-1	TGCAGCGTTGACAGTACAGGGAGTACCTACAATGAGCAGTTCTTC	CSVDSTGSTYNEQFF
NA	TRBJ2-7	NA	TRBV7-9	TGTGCCAGCAGCTTAGCGTCAGAAACCTACGAGCAGTACTTC	CASSLASETYEQYF
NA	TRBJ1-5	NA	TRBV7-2	TGTGCCGGCAGCTCAACACCAGAAATACAGCCCCAGCATTTT	CAGSSTPEIQPQHF
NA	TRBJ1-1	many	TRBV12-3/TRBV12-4	TGTGCCAGCAGCCTATTTAACACTGAAGCTTTCTTT	CASSLFNTEAFF
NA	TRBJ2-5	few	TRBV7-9	TGTGCCAGCAGCTTAGGGTCGATAGGGACCCAGTACTTC	CASSLGSIGTQYF
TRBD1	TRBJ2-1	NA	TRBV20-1	TGCAGTGCTAGAGCCCAGGGGGCGGGTTCCGATACCTACAATGAGCAGTTCTTC	CSARAQGAGSDTYNEQFF
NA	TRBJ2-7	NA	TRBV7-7	TGTGCTAGCAGCTTAGTATTGGGAGGACTATACTCCTACGAGCAGTACTTC	CASSLVLGGLYSYEQYF
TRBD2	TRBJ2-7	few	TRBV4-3	TGCGCCAGCAGCCAAGAAATGAGAGCGGGAACCTACGAGCAGTACTTC	CASSQEMRAGTYEQYF
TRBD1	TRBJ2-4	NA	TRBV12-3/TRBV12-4	TGTGCCAGCAGCTTACAACCCCCCGGGACAGGGTCAGAGCAGTACTTC	CASSLQPPGTGSEQYF
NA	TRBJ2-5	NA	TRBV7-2	TGTGCCAGCAGCCCCCGGACTGGCAATTGGGAGACCCAGTACTTC	CASSPRTGNWETQYF
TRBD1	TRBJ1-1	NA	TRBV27	TGTGCCAGCAGTTCCCCGGACAGGGGGCAGTCTGAAGCTTTCTTT	CASSSPDRGQSEAFF
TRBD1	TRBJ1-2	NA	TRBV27	TGTGCCAGCAGAATGAGGACAGGGGCCCCTATCGGCTACACCTTC	CASRMRTGAPIGYTF
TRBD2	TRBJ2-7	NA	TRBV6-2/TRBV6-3	TGTGCCAGCAGTCCCCGGACTAGCGGGGGGGCCTACGAGCAGTACTTC	CASSPRTSGGAYEQYF
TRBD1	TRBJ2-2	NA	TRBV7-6	TGTGCCGCCAGGGACAGGGGGAAGACCGGGGAGCTGTTTTTT	CAARDRGKTGELFF
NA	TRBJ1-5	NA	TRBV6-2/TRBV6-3	TGTGCCAGCAGTTACGTCGTACCGGAGCCCCAGCATTTT	CASSYVVPEPQHF
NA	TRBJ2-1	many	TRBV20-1	TGCAGTGCTAGTAGTCCGAGCTCCTACAATGAGCAGTTCTTC	CSASSPSSYNEQFF
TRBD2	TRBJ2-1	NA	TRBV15	TGTGCCACCGGCATTGAGCCCGGGGGGGCTGGCAATGAGCAGTTCTTC	CATGIEPGGAGNEQFF
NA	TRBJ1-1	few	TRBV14	TGTGCCAGCAGCCAAACAAACCGGGGCACTGAAGCTTTCTTT	CASSQTNRGTEAFF
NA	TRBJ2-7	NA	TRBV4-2	TGTGCCAGCAGCCAAGAGGGGTCAGGAGAAATTTACGAGCAGTACTTC	CASSQEGSGEIYEQYF
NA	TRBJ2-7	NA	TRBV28	TGTGCCAGCAGTTTGTGGGGGCTTGGGGAGTCCGAGCAGTACTTC	CASSLWGLGESEQYF
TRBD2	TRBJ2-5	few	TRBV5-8	TGTGCCAGCGGCTCCGGGACTAGCGGGGGGATACTACAAGAGACCCAGTACTTC	CASGSGTSGGILQETQYF
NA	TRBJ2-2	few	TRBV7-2	TGTGCCAGCAGCTTAGCGCTTGGGACCGGGGAGCTGTTTTTT	CASSLALGTGELFF
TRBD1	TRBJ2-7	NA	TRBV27	TGTGCCAGCAGTCAAATACAGGGGTTCGAGCAGTACTTC	CASSQIQGFEQYF
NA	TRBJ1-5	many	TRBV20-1	TGCAGTGCTAACCGGGGTTATAGCAATCAGCCCCAGCATTTT	CSANRGYSNQPQHF
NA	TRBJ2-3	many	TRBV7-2	TGTGCCAGCAGTTCCCAGAGCACAGATACGCAGTATTTT	CASSSQSTDTQYF
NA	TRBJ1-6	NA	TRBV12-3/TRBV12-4	TGTGCCAGCAGGTCAGGGGAGCGCCTCCACTTT	CASRSGERLHF
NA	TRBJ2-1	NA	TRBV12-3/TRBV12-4	TGTGCCAGCAGTTTCCTTCTGGAGGGTGAGCAGTTCTTC	CASSFLLEGEQFF
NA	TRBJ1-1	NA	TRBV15	TGTGCCACCAGCAGAGATCCGGGGACTGAAGCTTTCTTT	CATSRDPGTEAFF
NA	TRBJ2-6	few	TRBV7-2	TGTGCCAGCAGCTTAACAGGGACAACCTCTGGGGCCAACGTCCTGACTTTC	CASSLTGTTSGANVLTF
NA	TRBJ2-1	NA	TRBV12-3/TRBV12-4	TGTGCCAGCACCCCCGGGCCCAGCTCCTACAATGAGCAGTTCTTC	CASTPGPSSYNEQFF
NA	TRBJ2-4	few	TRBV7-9	TGTGCCAGCAGCTTAGAGTTAGCAAACATTCAGTACTTC	CASSLELANIQYF